Given below is one T cell receptor beta chain in context. Its antigen is not known. This entry belongs to a study of beta chain features in type 1 diabetes. Points from the study as a whole: The study found moderately but significantly shorter TCRB CDR3s in all four CD4+ subsets of Type 1 diabetes patients.

The CDR3 is 16 amino acids. Trimming took 2 bases from V and 1 from J, leaving 14 bases between them. Germline CDR1 SEHNR, CDR2 FQNEAQ (reference sequence). Reverse transcription of all isolated RNA meant that expressed TCRB transcripts were sequenced. Generated by immunoSEQ multiplex PCR, the TCRdb table keeps only in-frame clones and is missing some. In the table there are about 650,000 clones, roughly 12% of which are singletons. The rearrangement joins TRBV7-9 to TRBJ2-5; possibly TRBD2 for D (6 bases). The specimen was naive CD4+ T cells from blood. The receptor was isolated from a man aged 25-45 years with type 1 diabetes. CDR3 sequence reads: CASSLPYRGLQETQYF. As DNA, the CDR3 is TGTGCCAGCAGCTTACCATATCGGGGACTCCAAGAGACCCAGTACTTC.